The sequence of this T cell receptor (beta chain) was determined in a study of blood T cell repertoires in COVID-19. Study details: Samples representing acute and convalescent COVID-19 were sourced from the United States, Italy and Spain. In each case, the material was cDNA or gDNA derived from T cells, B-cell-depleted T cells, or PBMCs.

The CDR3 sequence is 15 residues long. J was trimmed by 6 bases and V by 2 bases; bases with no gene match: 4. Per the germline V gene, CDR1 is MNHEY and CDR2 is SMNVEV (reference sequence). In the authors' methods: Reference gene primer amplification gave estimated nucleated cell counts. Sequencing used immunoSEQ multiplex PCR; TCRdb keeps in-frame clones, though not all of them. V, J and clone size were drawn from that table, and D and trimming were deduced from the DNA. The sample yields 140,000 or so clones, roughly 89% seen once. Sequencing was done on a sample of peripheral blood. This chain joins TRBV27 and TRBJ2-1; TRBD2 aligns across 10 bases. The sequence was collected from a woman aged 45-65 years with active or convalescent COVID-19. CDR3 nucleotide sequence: TGTGCCAGCAGTTTAGGGGGACTAGCGTCCAATGAGCAGTTCTTC. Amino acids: CASSLGGLASNEQFF.